This TCR beta chain was recovered during a study of blood T cell repertoires in COVID-19 (dated by TCRdb to about 2020). Regarding the study in general: Collaborator samples came from the United States, Italy and Spain and covered acute and convalescent phases of COVID-19. The material from the prospective study consisted of cDNA or gDNA derived from T cells, B-cell-depleted T cells, or PBMCs. The dataset comprised deeply sampled blood TCRbeta repertoires from subjects exposed to, actively infected with, or recovered from COVID-19. The repertoires were made available in a free public database intended to serve as a resource for research on the immune response to SARS-CoV-2. The samples were drawn from the first 160 participants of the ongoing ImmuneRACE study and from 1,200 or so subjects provided by 6 global collaborators. The sample metadata nearly always contained a de-identified subject ID, COVID-19 status, age in years and sex. Where available, HLA class I and class II types were taken from metadata supplied by the sample provider and were not determined by assay-based typing. The full study reports these points: How much clinical and demographic metadata was included differed by source and by participant, and the metadata was provided uncurated.

Remarks on this clone: Its antigen specificity is not known. The sample holds no much larger clone one base away, and base qualities are not on file.

Collaborating institutions collected whole blood in K2EDTA tubes following their own protocols. For TCRbeta analysis, collaborators shipped samples in one of three forms: frozen whole blood, isolated PBMCs, or DNA extracted from either of those sample types. TCRbeta CDR3 regions were amplified from genomic DNA using the immunoSEQ Assay, a bias-controlled multiplex PCR. As for the authors' bioinformatics: Within the assay, amplification of reference gene primers was used to estimate how many nucleated cells each sample contained. Sequence reads were collapsed and filtered to measure the absolute abundance of every unique TCRbeta CDR3 rearrangement. For each sample, productive Simpson clonality was calculated by taking the square root of Simpson's diversity index across productive rearrangements. TCRdb carries this immuneACCESS record with in-frame sequences only. Its versions omit some clonotypes, under half of them owing to an unresolved V gene in the studies checked, with the rest unexplained. The DNA was the basis for D and trimming; V, J and clone size are from that table. This sample holds under 250,000 clones; 83% were observed only once. The top ten clones comprise 2.5% to 3% of the sample.

This TCR derives from a woman between 35 and 50 years old with active or convalescent COVID-19. The material sequenced was peripheral blood.

The CDR3 region reads CASSHAPAGVVVQFF. The DNA reads TGTGCCAGCAGCCATGCTCCGGCGGGAGTTGTTGTGCAGTTCTTC. The rearrangement joined TRBV11-3 to TRBJ2-1; 7 bases in the junction line up with TRBD2. V ends up 5 bases short and J 12 bases short, with an unmatched junction base count of 16. CDR1 and CDR2 (SGHNT, YENEEA) derive from the germline V gene. The CDR3 goes from the cysteine to the phenylalanine over 15 residues. Of all the DNA, just the CDR3 is kept, 45 bases in frame from base 1.